This TCR beta chain came from a study of blood T cell repertoires in COVID-19. Germline loops: CDR1 LNHDA, CDR2 SQIVND (reference sequence). V lost 2 bases to trimming and J lost 11 bases, with 15 bases between them. CDR3 size: 14 residues. Living in about two dozen US areas, the participants were between roughly 18 and 89 years of age. Allocation to cohorts depended on clinical history reported by the participants. Method: immunoSEQ multiplex PCR; TCRdb's copy keeps in-frame clones and lacks some. This table has 200,000 to 250,000 clones, roughly 88% appearing once. Sequencing was done on a sample of PBMCs or T cells enriched from blood (not recorded which). The genes are TRBV19 and TRBJ1-4, with D unclear. This receptor was taken from a middle-aged woman with acute COVID-19. CDR3 region: CASSISIAKRKLFF. The CDR3 DNA is TGTGCCAGTAGTATAAGCATCGCGAAGAGGAAACTGTTTTTT.